The clone carrying this TCR beta chain has more than one count but fewer than ten. The V end was cut by 3 bases, the J end by 2 bases, with 12 bases between. Germline V gene sequence: CDR1 WSHSY, CDR2 SAAADI. This CDR3 spans 15 amino acids. The sample originates from a study of T-cell reconstitution after alpha-beta-depleted transplantation in children. TCRbeta library construction was performed incorporating unique molecular identifiers. One entry per CDR3 protein results from TCRdb running MiXCR on the PCR reads. The sample has roughly 180,000 distinct CDR3 sequences, 14% to 15% seen once. The chain employs TRBV10-2 and TRBJ2-3; tentative D call: TRBD2 (5 bases). The starting material was PBMCs from the stem cell graft donor, obtained from the stem cell graft. The TCR originated in a human donor who donated a stem cell graft to a child with acute lymphoblastic leukemia. For the CDR3, the DNA is TGCGCCAGCAGTGAAGCGGCGGTATCCACAGATACGCAGTATTTT. This encodes CASSEAAVSTDTQYF.